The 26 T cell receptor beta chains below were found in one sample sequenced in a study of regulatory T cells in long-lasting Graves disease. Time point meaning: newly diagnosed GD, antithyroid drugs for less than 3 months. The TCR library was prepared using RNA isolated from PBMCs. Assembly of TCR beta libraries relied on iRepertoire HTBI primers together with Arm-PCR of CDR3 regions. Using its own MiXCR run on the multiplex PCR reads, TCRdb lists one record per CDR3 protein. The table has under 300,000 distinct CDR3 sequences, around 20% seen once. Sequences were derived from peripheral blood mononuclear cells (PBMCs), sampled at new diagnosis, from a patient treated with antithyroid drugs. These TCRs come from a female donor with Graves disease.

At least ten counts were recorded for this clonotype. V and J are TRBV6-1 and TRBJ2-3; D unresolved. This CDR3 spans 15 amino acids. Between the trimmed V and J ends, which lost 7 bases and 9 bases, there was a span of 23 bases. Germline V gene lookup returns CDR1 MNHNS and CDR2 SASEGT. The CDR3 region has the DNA TGTGCCAGCACCGACGGACGAACGATTATAAACACGCAGTATTTT. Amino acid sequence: CASTDGRTIINTQYF.

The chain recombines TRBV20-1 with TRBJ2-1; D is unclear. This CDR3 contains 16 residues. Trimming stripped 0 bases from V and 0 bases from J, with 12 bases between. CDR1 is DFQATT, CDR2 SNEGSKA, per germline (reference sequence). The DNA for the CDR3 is TGCAGTGCTAGAGATGTCCAGTGGAGCTCCTACAATGAGCAGTTCTTC. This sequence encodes CSARDVQWSSYNEQFF.

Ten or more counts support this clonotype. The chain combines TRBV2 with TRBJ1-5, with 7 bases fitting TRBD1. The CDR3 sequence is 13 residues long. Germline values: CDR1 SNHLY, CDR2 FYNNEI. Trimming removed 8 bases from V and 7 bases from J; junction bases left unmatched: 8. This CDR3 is CASARQGGQPQHF. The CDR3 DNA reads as TGTGCCAGCGCGAGGCAGGGGGGGCAGCCCCAGCATTTT.

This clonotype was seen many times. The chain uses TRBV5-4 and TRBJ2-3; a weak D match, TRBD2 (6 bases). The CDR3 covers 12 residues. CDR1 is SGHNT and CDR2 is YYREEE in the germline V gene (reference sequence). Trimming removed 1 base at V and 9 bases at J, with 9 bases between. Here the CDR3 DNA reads TGTGCCAGCAGCTTGCGGAGGGCCACGCAGTATTTT. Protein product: CASSLRRATQYF.

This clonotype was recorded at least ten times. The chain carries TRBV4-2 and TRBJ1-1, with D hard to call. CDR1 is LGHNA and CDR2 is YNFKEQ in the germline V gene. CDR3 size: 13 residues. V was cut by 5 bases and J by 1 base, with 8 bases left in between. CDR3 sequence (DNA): TGTGCCAGCAGCGCCGACACGAACACTGAAGCTTTCTTT. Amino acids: CASSADTNTEAFF.

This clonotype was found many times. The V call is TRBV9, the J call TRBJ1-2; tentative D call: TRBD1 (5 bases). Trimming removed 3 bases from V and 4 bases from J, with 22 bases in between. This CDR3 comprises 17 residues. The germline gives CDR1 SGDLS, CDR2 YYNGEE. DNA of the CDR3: TGTGCCAGCAGCGCAGATCACCTTTCTGACAGAATCTATGGCTACACCTTC. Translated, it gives CASSADHLSDRIYGYTF.

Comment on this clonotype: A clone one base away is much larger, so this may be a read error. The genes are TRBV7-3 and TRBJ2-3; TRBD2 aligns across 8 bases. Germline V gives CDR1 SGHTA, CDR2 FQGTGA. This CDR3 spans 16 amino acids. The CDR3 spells CASSTPFREGYNEQSF. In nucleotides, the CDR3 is TGTGCCAGCAGCACACCCTTCCGGGAGGGCTACAATGAGCAGTCCTTC. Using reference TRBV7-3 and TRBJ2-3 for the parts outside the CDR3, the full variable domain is GAGVSQTPSNKVTEKGKYVELRCDPISGHTALYWYRQSLGQGPEFLIYFQGTGAADDSGLPNDRFFAVRPEGSVSTLKIQRTERGDSAVYLCASSTPFREGYNEQSFGPGTRLTVL.

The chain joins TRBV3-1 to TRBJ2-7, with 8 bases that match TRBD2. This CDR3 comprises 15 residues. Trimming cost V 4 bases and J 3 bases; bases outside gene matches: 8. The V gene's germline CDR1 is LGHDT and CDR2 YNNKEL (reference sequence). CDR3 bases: TGTGCCAGCAGCCCCAGGGGCGGGAGGAGCTACGAGCAGTACTTC. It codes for CASSPRGGRSYEQYF.

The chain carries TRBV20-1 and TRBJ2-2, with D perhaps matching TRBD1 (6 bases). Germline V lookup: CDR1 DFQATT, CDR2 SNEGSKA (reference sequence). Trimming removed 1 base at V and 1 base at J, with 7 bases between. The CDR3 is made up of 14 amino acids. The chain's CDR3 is CSARGGQNTGELFF. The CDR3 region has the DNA TGCAGTGCTAGAGGGGGACAGAACACCGGGGAGCTGTTTTTT.

The DNA of the CDR3 is TGTGCCTGGAGTAGGAAGGGGGCCCTCTACGAGCAGTACTTC. Protein sequence: CAWSRKGALYEQYF. This rearrangement joins TRBV30 to TRBJ2-7; 7 bases fit TRBD1. This CDR3 region has 14 residues. Germline V gene data show CDR1 as GTSNPN and CDR2 as SVGIG (reference sequence). With V trimmed by 2 bases and J by 3 bases, 7 bases remained unmatched.

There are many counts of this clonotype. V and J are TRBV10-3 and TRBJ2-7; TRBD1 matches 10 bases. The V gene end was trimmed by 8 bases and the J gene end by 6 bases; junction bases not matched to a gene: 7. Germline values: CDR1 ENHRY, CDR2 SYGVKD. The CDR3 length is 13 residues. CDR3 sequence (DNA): TGTGCCATCGGACAGGGGGTTAGCCCCGAGCAGTACTTC. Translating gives CAIGQGVSPEQYF.

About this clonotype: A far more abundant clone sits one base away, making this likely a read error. The CDR3 loop reads CAGSSALLAGGLQGLYNEQFF. The CDR3 DNA follows: TGTGCCGGCAGCTCCGCCCTACTAGCGGGAGGGCTACAGGGCCTCTACAATGAGCAGTTCTTC. The chain links TRBV11-1 to TRBJ2-1; 13 bases agree with TRBD2. The CDR3 runs 21 residues. The V gene's germline CDR1 is SGHAT and CDR2 FQDESV (reference sequence). The entire variable domain, with the rest obtained from reference TRBV11-1 and TRBJ2-1, is as follows: EAEVAQSPRYKITEKSQAVAFWCDPISGHATLYWYRQILGQGPELLVQFQDESVVDDSQLPKDRFSAERLKGVDSTLKIQPAELGDSAMYLCAGSSALLAGGLQGLYNEQFFGPGTRLTVL.

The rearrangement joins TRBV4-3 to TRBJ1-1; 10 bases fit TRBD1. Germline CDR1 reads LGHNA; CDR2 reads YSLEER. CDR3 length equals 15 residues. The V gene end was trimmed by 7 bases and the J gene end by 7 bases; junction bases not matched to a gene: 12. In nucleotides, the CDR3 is TGCGCCAGCAATGGGGGCAAGACAGGGGGCGATGAAGCTTTCTTT. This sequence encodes CASNGGKTGGDEAFF.

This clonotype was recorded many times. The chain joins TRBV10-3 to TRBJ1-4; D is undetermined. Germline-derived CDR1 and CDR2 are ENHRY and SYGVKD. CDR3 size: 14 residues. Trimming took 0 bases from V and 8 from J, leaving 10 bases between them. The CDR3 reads CAISESSIAEKLFF. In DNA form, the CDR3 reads TGTGCCATCAGTGAGTCGTCAATTGCGGAAAAACTGTTTTTT.

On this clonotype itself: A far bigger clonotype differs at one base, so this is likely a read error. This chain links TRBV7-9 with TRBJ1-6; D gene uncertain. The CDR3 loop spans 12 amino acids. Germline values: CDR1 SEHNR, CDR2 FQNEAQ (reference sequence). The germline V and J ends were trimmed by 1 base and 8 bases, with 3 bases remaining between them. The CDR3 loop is CASSLGDSPLHF. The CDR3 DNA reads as TGTGCCAGCAGCTTAGGGGATTCACCCCTCCACTTT.

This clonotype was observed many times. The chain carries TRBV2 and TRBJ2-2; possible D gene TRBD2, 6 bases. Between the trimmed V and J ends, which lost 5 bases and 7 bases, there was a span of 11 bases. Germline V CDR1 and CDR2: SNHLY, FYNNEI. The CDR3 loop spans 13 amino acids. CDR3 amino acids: CASSPGDVGELFF. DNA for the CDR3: TGTGCCAGCAGTCCGGGGGACGTCGGGGAGCTGTTTTTT.

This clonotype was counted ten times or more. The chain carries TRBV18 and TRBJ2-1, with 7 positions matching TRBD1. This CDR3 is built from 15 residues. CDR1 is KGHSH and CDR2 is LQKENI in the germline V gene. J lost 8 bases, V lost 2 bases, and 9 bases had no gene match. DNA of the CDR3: TGTGCCAGCTCACCATACTCAGGGGGTAGGGATGAGCAGTTCTTC. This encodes CASSPYSGGRDEQFF.

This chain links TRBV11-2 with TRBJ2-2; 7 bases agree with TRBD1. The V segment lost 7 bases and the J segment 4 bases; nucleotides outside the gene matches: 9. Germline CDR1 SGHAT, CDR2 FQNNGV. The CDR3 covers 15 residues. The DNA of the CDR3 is TGTGCCAGCACCCGGGACAGCTCGAGCACCGGGGAGCTGTTTTTT. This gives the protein CASTRDSSSTGELFF.

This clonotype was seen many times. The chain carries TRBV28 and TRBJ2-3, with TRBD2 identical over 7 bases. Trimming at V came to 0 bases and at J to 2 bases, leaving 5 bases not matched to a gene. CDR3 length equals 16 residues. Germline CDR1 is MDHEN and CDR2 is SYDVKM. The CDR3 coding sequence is TGTGCCAGCAGTTTATGGGGGCTAGCGGCCACAGATACGCAGTATTTT. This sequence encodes CASSLWGLAATDTQYF.

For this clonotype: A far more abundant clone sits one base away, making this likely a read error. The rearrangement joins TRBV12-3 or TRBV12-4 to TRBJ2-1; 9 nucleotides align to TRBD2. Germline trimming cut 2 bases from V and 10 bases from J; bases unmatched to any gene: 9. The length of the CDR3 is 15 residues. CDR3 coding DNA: TGTGCCAGCAGTTTAAGGACTAGCGAAACCTACGAGCAGTTCTTC. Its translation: CASSLRTSETYEQFF.

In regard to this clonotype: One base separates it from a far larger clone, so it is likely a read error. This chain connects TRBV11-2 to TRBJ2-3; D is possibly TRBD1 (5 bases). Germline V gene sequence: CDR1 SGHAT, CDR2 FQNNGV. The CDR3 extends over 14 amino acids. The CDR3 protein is CAGSLSGSRDTQYF. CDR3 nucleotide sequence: TGTGCCGGCAGCTTATCAGGGTCAAGAGATACGCAGTATTTT.

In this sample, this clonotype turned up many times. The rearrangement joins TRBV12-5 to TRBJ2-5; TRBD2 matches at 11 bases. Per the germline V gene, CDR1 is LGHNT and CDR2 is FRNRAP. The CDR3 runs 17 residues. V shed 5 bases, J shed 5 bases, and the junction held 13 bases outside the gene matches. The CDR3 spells CASGPTSGRAQVETQYF. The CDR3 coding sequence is TGTGCTAGTGGTCCTACTAGCGGGAGAGCTCAGGTGGAGACCCAGTACTTC.

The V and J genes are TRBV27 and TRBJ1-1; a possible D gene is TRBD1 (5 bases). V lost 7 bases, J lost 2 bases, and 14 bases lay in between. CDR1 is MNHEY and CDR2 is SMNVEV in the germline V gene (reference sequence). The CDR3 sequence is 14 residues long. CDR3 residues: CASKERGLNTEAFF. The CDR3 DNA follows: TGTGCCAGCAAGGAAAGGGGCCTAAACACTGAAGCTTTCTTT.

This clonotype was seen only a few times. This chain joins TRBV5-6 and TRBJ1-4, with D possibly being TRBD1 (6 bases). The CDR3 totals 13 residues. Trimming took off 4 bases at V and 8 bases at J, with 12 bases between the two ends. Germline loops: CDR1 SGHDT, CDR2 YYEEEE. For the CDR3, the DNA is TGTGCCAGCAGCCGCGGACAGTCAGAAAAACTGTTTTTT. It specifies CASSRGQSEKLFF.

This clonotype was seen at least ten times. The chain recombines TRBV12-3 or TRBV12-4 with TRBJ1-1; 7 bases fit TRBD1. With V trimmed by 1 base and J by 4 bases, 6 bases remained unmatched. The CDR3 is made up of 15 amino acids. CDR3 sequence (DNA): TGTGCCAGCAGTTTAGTTAGGGGGCTTGGCACTGAAGCTTTCTTT. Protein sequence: CASSLVRGLGTEAFF.

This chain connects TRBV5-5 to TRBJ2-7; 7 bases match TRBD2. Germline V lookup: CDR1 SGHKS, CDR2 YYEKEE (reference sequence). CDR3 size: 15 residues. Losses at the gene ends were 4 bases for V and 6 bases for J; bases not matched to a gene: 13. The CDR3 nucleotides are TGTGCCAGCAGCGCCCGCGGGGCGGGAGTAGTCGAGCAGTACTTC. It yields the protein CASSARGAGVVEQYF.